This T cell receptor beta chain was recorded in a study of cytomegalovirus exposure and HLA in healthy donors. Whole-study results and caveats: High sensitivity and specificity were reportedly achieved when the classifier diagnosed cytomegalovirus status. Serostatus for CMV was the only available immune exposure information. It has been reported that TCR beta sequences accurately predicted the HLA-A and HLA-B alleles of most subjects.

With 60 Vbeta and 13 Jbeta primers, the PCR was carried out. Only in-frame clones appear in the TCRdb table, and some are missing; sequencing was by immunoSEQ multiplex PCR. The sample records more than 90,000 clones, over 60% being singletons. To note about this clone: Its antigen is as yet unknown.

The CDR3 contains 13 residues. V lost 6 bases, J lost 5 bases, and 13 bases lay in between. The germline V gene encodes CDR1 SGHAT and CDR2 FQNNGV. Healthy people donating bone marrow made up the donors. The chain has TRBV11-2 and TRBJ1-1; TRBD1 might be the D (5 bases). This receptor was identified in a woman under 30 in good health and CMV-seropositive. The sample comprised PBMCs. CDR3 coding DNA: TGTGCCAGCAGAACAACAGGTAATACTGAAGCTTTCTTT. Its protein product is CASRTTGNTEAFF.